This section outlines one T cell receptor (beta chain) sequence together with its context. Its antigen is not known. The data stem from a study of shared clonotypes between healthy human individuals. Across the whole study: CD8 memory received one plate per donor, CD8 naive two, CD4 memory three and CD4 naive three. Overall study findings and caveats: Relative to memory subsets, naive subsets generally showed larger estimated richness.

Adult Caucasians living in Nashville, Tennessee made up all of the donors. Naive CD45RA+ and memory CD45RA-negative subsets were split from CD4+ cells. Profiled with immunoSEQ multiplex PCR; TCRdb holds only in-frame clones, not every one. Of about 1 million clones in the sample, under 80% were seen once. CDR3 length: 14 residues. From germline, CDR1 is SNHLY and CDR2 FYNNEI. Trimming cost V 7 bases and J 6 bases; bases outside gene matches: 7. The TCR comes from a young man in good health. Sequencing was performed on memory CD4+ T cells sorted from blood. The subset here: CD45RA-negative fraction. The chain uses TRBV2 and TRBJ2-2; 8 bases agree with TRBD2. For the CDR3, the DNA is TGTGCCAGCAAGTGGCGGGGGGCGTCCGGGGAGCTGTTTTTT. Protein product: CASKWRGASGELFF. Full variable domain (missing parts from reference TRBV2 and TRBJ2-2): EPEVTQTPSHQVTQMGQEVILRCVPISNHLYFYWYRQILGQKVEFLVSFYNNEISEKSEIFDDQFSVERPDGSNFTLKIRSTKLEDSAMYFCASKWRGASGELFFGEGSRLTVL.